This TCR beta chain derives from a study of T-cell reconstitution after alpha-beta-depleted transplantation in children. This CDR3 contains 14 residues. Trimming stripped 8 bases from V and 5 bases from J, with 16 bases between. CDR1 is SGHTA, CDR2 FQGNSA, per germline. Library preparation (for TCRbeta) was performed with unique molecular identifiers. From the PCR reads, TCRdb called clonotypes with MiXCR, one entry per CDR3 protein. Among about 400,000 distinct CDR3 sequences listed, roughly 22% were seen once. This specimen was PBMCs from the stem cell graft donor, taken from the stem cell graft. The rearrangement links TRBV7-2 to TRBJ2-1; D uncertain. This receptor was taken from a human donor who donated a stem cell graft to a child with acute myeloid leukemia. The CDR3 reads CASEWYGFHNEQFF. In DNA form, the CDR3 reads TGTGCCAGCGAGTGGTATGGTTTCCACAATGAGCAGTTCTTC.